This entry lists 12 T cell receptor beta chains sequenced from one sample in a study of blood T cell repertoires in COVID-19. Sequencing was performed with immunoSEQ multiplex PCR; in TCRdb, only in-frame clones are kept and a portion is missing. In the table there are over 55,000 clones, more than 85% of which are singletons. The sequencing sample was made of peripheral blood. These receptors all stem from a man aged 55 to 70 with acute or convalescent COVID-19.

The CDR3 DNA reads as TGTGCCAGTAGCTCCATCTCGGGGACAGGGTCCTACGAGCAGTACTTC. Protein product: CASSSISGTGSYEQYF. This sequence joins TRBV19 and TRBJ2-7; 9 nucleotides line up with TRBD1. Trimming cost V 6 bases and J 1 base; bases outside gene matches: 10. This CDR3 comprises 16 residues. Germline values: CDR1 LNHDA, CDR2 SQIVND (reference sequence).

The chain uses TRBV2 and TRBJ1-2; possibly TRBD1 for D (6 bases). CDR1 and CDR2 (germline): SNHLY, FYNNEI. Trimming stripped 2 bases from V and 6 bases from J, with 10 bases between. The CDR3 is 13 amino acids. CDR3 in DNA: TGTGCCAGCAGTGAACACAGGGATAATGGCTACACCTTC. Its translation: CASSEHRDNGYTF. Variable domain in full (rest from reference TRBV2 and TRBJ1-2): EPEVTQTPSHQVTQMGQEVILRCVPISNHLYFYWYRQILGQKVEFLVSFYNNEISEKSEIFDDQFSVERPDGSNFTLKIRSTKLEDSAMYFCASSEHRDNGYTFGSGTRLTVV.

The V and J genes are TRBV7-3 and TRBJ2-2; no firm D call. This CDR3 comprises 14 residues. CDR1 and CDR2 from the germline V gene are SGHTA and FQGTGA. With 5 bases removed from V and 6 bases from J, the gap between germline ends came to 13 bases. CDR3 nucleotide sequence: TGTGCCAGCAGCGCACTGCCCCCGGCCGGGGAGCTGTTTTTT. This encodes CASSALPPAGELFF.

The genes are TRBV9 and TRBJ2-5; 9 nucleotides line up with TRBD1. Germline V gene data show CDR1 as SGDLS and CDR2 as YYNGEE. The CDR3 loop spans 15 amino acids. V lost 4 bases to trimming and J lost 4 bases; unmatched junction nucleotides: 8. This CDR3 reads CASSIDRGGRETQYF. As DNA, the CDR3 is TGTGCCAGCAGCATCGACAGGGGGGGGCGAGAGACCCAGTACTTC.

This chain joins TRBV11-2 and TRBJ2-7, with TRBD1 identical over 7 bases. The trim removed 5 bases at V and 0 bases at J, leaving 7 bases unmatched. This CDR3 contains 15 residues. Germline V gene sequence: CDR1 SGHAT, CDR2 FQNNGV. The CDR3 DNA reads TGTGCCAGCAGCGACCGCAGGGACAGCTCCTACGAGCAGTACTTC. Translated: CASSDRRDSSYEQYF.

The chain couples TRBV27 to TRBJ2-7; tentatively, D is TRBD2 (5 bases). Trimming removed 9 bases at V and 3 bases at J, with 18 bases between. CDR1 is MNHEY, CDR2 SMNVEV, per germline (reference sequence). There are 14 residues in the CDR3. CDR3: CASRGSFDGYEQYF. The DNA for the CDR3 is TGTGCCAGTCGGGGATCCTTTGATGGCTACGAGCAGTACTTC.

This clone was seen a few times. The chain joins TRBV5-6 to TRBJ1-6; possible D gene TRBD1, 5 bases. Germline loops: CDR1 SGHDT, CDR2 YYEEEE. This CDR3 is 14 amino acids long. Deletions cut 0 bases from V and 7 bases from J, with 8 bases between. Written as DNA, the CDR3 is TGTGCCAGCAGCTTGGGACAGCTCAATTCACCCCTCCACTTT. This encodes CASSLGQLNSPLHF. Together with reference TRBV5-6 and TRBJ1-6, the CDR3 gives the full variable domain: DAGVTQSPTHLIKTRGQQVTLRCSPKSGHDTVSWYQQALGQGPQFIFQYYEEEERQRGNFPDRFSGHQFPNYSSELNVNALLLGDSALYLCASSLGQLNSPLHFGNGTRLTVT.

This chain joins TRBV6-5 and TRBJ1-1, with a weak D call TRBD1 (6 bases). CDR1 and CDR2 (germline): MNHEY, SVGAGI. Trimming cost V 6 bases and J 10 bases, with 12 bases left between them. The CDR3 loop spans 11 amino acids. The CDR3 DNA sequence: TGTGCCAGCAGCACGGGACAACGAGCTTTCTTT. Its protein is CASSTGQRAFF.

The chain carries TRBV28 and TRBJ2-1, with D maybe TRBD2 (6 bases). CDR1 is MDHEN and CDR2 is SYDVKM in the germline V gene. The length of the CDR3 is 16 residues. The germline V and J ends were trimmed by 6 bases and 5 bases, with 20 bases remaining between them. CDR3 loop: CASSLGSRMSNNEQFF. For the CDR3, the DNA is TGTGCCAGCAGCCTCGGGAGTAGGATGAGTAACAATGAGCAGTTCTTC.

V is TRBV5-5 and J is TRBJ2-3, with 8 bases identical to TRBD2. The CDR3 runs 15 residues. The germline CDR1 and CDR2 sequences are SGHKS and YYEKEE (reference sequence). The V segment lost 0 bases and the J segment 4 bases; nucleotides outside the gene matches: 4. The CDR3 region has the DNA TGTGCCAGCAGCTTGGACGGGAGGGCCTCAGATACGCAGTATTTT. Protein: CASSLDGRASDTQYF.

This chain uses TRBV7-2 with TRBJ1-1, with 8 bases identical to TRBD1. J lost 5 bases, V lost 4 bases, and 12 bases had no gene match. CDR3 length: 16 residues. In germline, CDR1 is SGHTA, CDR2 FQGNSA. CDR3 region: CASSSILRGLGTEAFF. CDR3 nucleotides: TGTGCCAGCAGCTCGATCCTCAGGGGGCTGGGGACTGAAGCTTTCTTT. Based on the CDR3 plus reference TRBV7-2 and TRBJ1-1, the full variable domain is GAGVSQSPSNKVTEKGKDVELRCDPISGHTALYWYRQSLGQGLEFLIYFQGNSAPDKSGLPSDRFSAERTGGSVSTLTIQRTQQEDSAVYLCASSSILRGLGTEAFFGQGTRLTVV.

This clone was counted once. The chain is built from TRBV19 and TRBJ1-5, with 10 bases fitting TRBD1. Germline V CDR1 and CDR2: LNHDA, SQIVND (reference sequence). The CDR3 covers 16 residues. V gave up 4 bases and J gave up 6 bases; unmatched junction bases: 9. The CDR3 loop reads CASSTSPGQGSQPQHF. The CDR3 bases are TGTGCCAGTAGTACAAGCCCGGGACAGGGGTCTCAGCCCCAGCATTTT.